Given below is one T cell receptor beta chain in context. There is no known antigen for this receptor. Qualities for individual bases were not recorded, and no much larger clone is one base off. The source of the sample is a study of OX40 agonist ivuxolimab in advanced cancers. In the study overall: The costimulatory receptor OX40 (CD134) was targeted by ivuxolimab, a fully human IgG2 agonistic monoclonal antibody. Intravenous ivuxolimab was administered to patients every 2 weeks at six dose levels: 0.01, 0.1, 0.3, 1.5, 3 and 10 mg/kg. Among the 52 dose-escalation patients, around 19 had hepatocellular carcinoma, about 15 melanoma, 9 renal cell carcinoma and 9 head and neck cancer. The dose-escalation cohort was 82.7% male with a mean age of about 60 years, ranging from roughly 20 to 85. Prior anti-PD-1, anti-PD-L1 or anti-CTLA-4 therapy was permitted, and checkpoint inhibitors had been received by more than 35% of dose-escalation patients. Partial responses occurred in three dose-escalation patients, of whom one had hepatocellular carcinoma and two had cutaneous melanoma. The purpose of peripheral TCRbeta sequencing was to test whether ivuxolimab changed TCR sequence diversity and led to clonal T-cell expansion. The paper covers the monotherapy dose-escalation part of the phase I ivuxolimab trial, which included N = 52 patients. Overall study outcomes, separate from this receptor: Low levels of normalized T-cell clonal expansion were also seen in some nonresponding patients. In the 0.1-3.0 mg/kg groups, partial responders were among the patients with the lowest normalized peripheral clonal expansion, particularly in CD8+ T cells. Clonal expansion of both CD4+ and CD8+ blood T cells was observed from baseline to week 6 at doses 0.1 to 3.0 mg/kg. After ivuxolimab, expanded clones were on average more numerous among CD8+ T cells than among CD4+ T cells. The antigen specificity of the peripheral T cells that underwent clonal expansion was not determined.

Patients with a history of autoimmune disease or receiving systemic immunosuppression were excluded from the trial. In every dose cohort, peripheral blood was drawn for TCR sequencing at baseline, cycle 4 day 1, and cycle 7 day 1. The samples were taken from a phase I, first-in-human, multicenter, open-label dose-escalation trial of ivuxolimab. Adults with locally advanced or metastatic melanoma, renal cell, hepatocellular, or head and neck squamous cell carcinoma were enrolled in the trial. CD4+ and CD8+ T cells were sorted separately from peripheral blood before TCR sequencing. V gives up 7 bases and J gives up 2 bases, and the segment between their germline ends measures 14 bases. From a lookup of the germline V gene, CDR1 and CDR2 are MNHNS and SASEGT. The CDR3 numbers 15 residues from cysteine through phenylalanine. Left in the record is the CDR3 DNA by itself, 45 bases read in frame from the first base.

For sequencing of the TCRbeta CDR3 region, genomic DNA was extracted from the sorted cells. TCRbeta CDR3 regions were sequenced using the immunoSEQ Assay. What TCRdb holds here is the immuneACCESS table cut down to in-frame rearrangements. Part of the clones is not present; checked against another copy, under half of the missing clones reflect an unresolved V gene, and the others are unexplained. The sample table holds under 85,000 clones, of which more than 70% were seen once. The ten largest clones capture around 0.7% of the sample. The V and J segments used are TRBV6-1 and TRBJ2-2; TRBD2 is a weak D gene call, 5 bases matching. The material sequenced was CD4+ or CD8+ T cells sorted from blood, taken in a trial of the OX40 agonist ivuxolimab. This TCR was recovered from an adult with an advanced solid tumor such as melanoma, head and neck, liver or kidney cancer. The CDR3 is CASTPSRLNTGELFF. The nucleotide sequence reads TGTGCCAGCACTCCAAGTAGACTAAACACCGGGGAGCTGTTTTTT.